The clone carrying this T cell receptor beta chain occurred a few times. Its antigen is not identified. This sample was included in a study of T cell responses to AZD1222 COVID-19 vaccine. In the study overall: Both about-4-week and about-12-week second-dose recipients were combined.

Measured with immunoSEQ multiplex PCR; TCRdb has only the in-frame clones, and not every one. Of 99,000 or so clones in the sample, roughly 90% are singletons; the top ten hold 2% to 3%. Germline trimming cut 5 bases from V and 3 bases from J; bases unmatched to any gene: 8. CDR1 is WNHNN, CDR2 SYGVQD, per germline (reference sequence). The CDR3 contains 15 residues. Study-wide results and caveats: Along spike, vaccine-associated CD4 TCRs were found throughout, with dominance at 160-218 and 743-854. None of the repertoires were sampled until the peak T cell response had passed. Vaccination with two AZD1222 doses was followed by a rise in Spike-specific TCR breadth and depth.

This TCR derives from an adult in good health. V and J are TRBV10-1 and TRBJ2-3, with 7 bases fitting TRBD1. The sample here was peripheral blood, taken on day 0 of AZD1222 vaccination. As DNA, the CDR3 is TGCGCCAGCAGTCCCCGGACAGGAGTAACAGATACGCAGTATTTT. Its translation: CASSPRTGVTDTQYF.